This T cell receptor beta chain was identified during a study of blood T cell repertoires in COVID-19. Whole-study context: Acute-phase and convalescent COVID-19 samples originated in the United States, Italy and Spain. Sources were T cells, B-cell-depleted T cells, or PBMCs; the material itself was cDNA or gDNA.

Some clones are missing from TCRdb's copy, which holds only in-frame ones; the method was immunoSEQ multiplex PCR. The sample shows 200,000 to 250,000 clones, 80% to 90% of them seen only once. The CDR3 contains 16 residues. V was clipped by 0 bases and J by 6 bases; unmatched bases: 7. Germline CDR1 reads SGDLS; CDR2 reads YYNGEE. One Seattle source followed patients from active infection through their disease course. The rearrangement links TRBV9 to TRBJ2-3; 10 bases map to TRBD2. The TCR sequence derives from a woman older than 75 with COVID-19, enrolled during active disease. The sequenced sample consisted of peripheral blood. The CDR3 reads CASSVATSGALDTQYF. CDR3 DNA: TGTGCCAGCAGCGTAGCTACTAGCGGGGCCTTGGATACGCAGTATTTT.